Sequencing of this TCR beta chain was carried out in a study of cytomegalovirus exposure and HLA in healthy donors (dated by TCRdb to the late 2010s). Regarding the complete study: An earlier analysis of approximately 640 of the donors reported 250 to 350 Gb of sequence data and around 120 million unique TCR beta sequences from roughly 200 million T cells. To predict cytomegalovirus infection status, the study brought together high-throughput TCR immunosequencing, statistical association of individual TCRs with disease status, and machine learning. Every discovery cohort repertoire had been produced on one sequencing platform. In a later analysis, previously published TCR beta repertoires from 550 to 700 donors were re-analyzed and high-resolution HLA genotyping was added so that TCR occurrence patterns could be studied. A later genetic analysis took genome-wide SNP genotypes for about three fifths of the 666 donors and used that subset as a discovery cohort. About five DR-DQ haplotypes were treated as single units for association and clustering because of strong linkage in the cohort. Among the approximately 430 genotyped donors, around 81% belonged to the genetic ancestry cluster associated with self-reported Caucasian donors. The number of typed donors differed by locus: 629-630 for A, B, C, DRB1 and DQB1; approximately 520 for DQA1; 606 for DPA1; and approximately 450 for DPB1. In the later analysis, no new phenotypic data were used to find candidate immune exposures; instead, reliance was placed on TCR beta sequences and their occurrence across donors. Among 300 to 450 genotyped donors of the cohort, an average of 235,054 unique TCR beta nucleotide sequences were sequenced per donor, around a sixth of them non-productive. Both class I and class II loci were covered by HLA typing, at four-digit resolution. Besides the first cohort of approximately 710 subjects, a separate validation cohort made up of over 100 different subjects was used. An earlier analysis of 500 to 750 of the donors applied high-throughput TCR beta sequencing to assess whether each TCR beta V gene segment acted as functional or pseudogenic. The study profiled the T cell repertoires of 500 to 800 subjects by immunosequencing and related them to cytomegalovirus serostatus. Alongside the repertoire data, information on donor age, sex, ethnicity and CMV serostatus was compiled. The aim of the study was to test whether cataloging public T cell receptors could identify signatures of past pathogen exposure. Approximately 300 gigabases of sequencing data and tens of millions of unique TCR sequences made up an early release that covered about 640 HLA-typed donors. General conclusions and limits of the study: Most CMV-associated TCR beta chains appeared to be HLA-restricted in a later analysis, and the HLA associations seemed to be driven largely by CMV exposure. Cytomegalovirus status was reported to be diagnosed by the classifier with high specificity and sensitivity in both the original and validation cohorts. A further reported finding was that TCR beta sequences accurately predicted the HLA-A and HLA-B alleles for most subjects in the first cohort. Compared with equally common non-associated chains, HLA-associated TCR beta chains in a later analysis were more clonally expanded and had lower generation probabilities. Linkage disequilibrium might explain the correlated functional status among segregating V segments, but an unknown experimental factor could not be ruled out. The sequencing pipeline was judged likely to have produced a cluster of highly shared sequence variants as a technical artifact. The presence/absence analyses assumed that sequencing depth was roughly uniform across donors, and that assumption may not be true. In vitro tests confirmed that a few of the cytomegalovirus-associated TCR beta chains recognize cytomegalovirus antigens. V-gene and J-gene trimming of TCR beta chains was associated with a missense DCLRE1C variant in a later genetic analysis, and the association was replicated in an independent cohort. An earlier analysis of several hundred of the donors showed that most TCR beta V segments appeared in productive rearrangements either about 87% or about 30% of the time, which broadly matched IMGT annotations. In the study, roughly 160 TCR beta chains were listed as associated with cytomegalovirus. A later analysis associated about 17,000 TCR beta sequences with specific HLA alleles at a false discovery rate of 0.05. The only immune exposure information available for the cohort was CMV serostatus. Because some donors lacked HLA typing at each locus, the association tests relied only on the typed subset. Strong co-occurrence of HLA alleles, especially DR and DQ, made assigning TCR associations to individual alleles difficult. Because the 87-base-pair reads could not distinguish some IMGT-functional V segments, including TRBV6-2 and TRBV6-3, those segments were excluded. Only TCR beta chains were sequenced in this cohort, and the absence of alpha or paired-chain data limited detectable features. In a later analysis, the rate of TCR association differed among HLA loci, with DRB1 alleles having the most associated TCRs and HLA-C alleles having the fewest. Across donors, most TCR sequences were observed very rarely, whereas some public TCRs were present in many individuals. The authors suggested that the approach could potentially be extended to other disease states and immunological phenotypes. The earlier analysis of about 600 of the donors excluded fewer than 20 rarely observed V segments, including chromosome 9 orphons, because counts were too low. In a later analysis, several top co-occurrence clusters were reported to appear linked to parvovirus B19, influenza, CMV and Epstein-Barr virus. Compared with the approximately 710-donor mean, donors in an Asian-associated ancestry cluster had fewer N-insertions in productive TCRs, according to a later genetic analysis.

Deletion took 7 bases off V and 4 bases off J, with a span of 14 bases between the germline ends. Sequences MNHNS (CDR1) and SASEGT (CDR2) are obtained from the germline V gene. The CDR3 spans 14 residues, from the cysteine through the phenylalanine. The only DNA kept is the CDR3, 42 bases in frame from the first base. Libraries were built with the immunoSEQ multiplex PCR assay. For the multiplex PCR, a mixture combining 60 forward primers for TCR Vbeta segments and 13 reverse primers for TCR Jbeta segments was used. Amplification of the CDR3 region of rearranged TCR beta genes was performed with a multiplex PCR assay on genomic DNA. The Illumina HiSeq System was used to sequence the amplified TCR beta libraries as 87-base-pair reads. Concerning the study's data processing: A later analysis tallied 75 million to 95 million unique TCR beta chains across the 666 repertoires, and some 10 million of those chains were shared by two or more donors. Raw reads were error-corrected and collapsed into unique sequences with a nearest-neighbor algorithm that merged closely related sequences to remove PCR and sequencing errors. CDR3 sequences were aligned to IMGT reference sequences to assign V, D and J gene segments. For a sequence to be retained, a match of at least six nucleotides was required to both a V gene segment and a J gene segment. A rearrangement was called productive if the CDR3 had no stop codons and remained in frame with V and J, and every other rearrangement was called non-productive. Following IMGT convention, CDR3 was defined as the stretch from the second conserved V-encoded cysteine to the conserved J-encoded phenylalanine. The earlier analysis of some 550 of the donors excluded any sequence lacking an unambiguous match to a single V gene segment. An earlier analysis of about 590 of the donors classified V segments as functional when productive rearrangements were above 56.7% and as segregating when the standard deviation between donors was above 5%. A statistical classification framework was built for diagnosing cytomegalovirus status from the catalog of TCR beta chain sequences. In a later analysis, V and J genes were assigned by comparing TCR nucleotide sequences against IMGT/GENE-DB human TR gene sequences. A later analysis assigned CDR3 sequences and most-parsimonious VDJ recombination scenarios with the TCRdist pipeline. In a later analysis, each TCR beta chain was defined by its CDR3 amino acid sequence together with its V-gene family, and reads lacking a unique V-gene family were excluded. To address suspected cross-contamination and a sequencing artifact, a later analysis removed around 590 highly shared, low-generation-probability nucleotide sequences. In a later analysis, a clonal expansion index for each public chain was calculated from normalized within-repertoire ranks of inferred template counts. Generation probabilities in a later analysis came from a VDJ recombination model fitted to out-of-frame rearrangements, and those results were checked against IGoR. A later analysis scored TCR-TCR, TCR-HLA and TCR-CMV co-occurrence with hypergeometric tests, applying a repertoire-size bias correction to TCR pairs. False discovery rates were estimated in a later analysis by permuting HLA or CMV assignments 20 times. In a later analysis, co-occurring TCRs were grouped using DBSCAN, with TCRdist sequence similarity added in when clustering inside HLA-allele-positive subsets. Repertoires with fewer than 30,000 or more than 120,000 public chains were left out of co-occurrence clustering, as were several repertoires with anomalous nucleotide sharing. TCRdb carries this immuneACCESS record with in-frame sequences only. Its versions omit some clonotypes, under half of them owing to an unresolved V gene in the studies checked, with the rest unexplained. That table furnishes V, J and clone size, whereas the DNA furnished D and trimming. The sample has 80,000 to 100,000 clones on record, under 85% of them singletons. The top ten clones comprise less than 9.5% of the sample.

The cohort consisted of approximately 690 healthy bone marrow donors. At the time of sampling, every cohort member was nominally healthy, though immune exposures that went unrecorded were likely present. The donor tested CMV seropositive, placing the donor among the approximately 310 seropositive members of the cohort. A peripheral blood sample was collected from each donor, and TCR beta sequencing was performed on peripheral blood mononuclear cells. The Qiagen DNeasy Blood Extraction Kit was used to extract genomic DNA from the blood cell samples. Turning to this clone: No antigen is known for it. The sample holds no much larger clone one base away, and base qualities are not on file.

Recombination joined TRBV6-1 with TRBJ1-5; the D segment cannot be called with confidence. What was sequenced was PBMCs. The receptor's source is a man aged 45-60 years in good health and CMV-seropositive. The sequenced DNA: TGTGCCAGCAACCCACGGAGCAGAAATCAGCCCCAGCATTTT. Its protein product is CASNPRSRNQPQHF.